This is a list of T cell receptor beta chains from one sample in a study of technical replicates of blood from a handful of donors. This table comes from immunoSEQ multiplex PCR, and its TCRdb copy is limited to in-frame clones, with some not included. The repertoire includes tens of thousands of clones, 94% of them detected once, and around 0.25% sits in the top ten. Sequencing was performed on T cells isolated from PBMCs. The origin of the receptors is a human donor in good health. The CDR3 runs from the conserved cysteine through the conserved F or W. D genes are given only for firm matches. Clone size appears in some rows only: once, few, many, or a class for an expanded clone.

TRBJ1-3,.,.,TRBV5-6,CASSLHRDTIYF
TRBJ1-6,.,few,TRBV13,CASSLQGSSYNSPLHF
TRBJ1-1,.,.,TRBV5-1,CASSLQGLDSEAFF
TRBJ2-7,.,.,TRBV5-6,CASSFFRGYEQYF
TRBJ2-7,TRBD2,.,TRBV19,CASSIAGGYEQYF
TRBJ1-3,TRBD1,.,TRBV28,CASRPTGGSGNTIYF
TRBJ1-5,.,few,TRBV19,CASSATGGSNQPQHF
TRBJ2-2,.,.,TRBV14,CASSPFAHTGELFF
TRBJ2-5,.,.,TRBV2,CASKRDQETQYF
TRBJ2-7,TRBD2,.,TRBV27,CASSPRTSGMRQYF
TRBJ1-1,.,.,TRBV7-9,CASSLGSGRATGEAFF
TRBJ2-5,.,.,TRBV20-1,CSARYRETQYF
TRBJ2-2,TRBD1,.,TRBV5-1,CASSFQGAGTGELFF
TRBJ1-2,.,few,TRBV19,CASNIGSPGGYTF
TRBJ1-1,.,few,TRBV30,CAWSGGGRTEAFF
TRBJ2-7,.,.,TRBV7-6,CASSFSEDTEQYF
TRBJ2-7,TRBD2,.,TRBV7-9,CASSLVNSGGEQYF
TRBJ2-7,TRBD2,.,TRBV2,CASTLTSGRANGEQYF
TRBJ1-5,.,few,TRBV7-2,CASTPGDNQPQHF
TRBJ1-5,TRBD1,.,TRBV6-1,CASRGQTNQPQHF
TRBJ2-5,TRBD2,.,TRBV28,CASRSMWETSGGPQETQYF
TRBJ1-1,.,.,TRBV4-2,CASSQDLAPSEAFF
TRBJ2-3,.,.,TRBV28,CASTGGGITDTQYF
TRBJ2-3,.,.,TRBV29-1,CSVESGDSLDTQYF
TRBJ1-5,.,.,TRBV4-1,CASSLHTTGVQPQHF
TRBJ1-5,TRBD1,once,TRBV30,CAWSGTGGNQPQHF
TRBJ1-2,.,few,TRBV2,CATPGFPNYGYTF
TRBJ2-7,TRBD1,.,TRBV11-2,CASSLNFGPTQTGDEQYF
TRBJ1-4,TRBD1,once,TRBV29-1,CSLKGTAQVATNEKLFF
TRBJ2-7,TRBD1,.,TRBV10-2,CASSLGQFYEQYF